These 10 T cell receptor beta chains were all obtained from the same sample, sequenced in a study of CD8 T cells in ankylosing spondylitis. TCRdb re-derived calls from the 5' RACE reads in MiXCR, one entry per CDR3 protein. The sample includes about 300,000 distinct CDR3 sequences, less than 25% of them seen just once. The sequencing sample was made of blood, either unsorted or a sorted T cell fraction (not recorded which). These receptors came from a female donor with ankylosing spondylitis or in good health (not recorded which).

The V gene is TRBV9, the J gene TRBJ2-2; TRBD2 might be the D (6 bases). V lost 5 bases to trimming and J lost 2 bases, with 10 bases between them. This CDR3 is 14 amino acids long. The germline V gene encodes CDR1 SGDLS and CDR2 YYNGEE. This CDR3 is CASRSSANTGELFF. The CDR3 DNA is TGTGCCAGCAGATCTAGCGCCAACACCGGGGAGCTGTTTTTT.

This rearrangement joins TRBV12-3 or TRBV12-4 to TRBJ2-3, with TRBD2 matching 8 bases. CDR3 length: 15 amino acids. Germline trimming cut 6 bases from V and 3 bases from J; bases unmatched to any gene: 8. DNA of the CDR3: TGTGCCAGCAGGAGAGCGGGAGTAGGGACAGATACGCAGTATTTT. The encoded protein is CASRRAGVGTDTQYF.

This clonotype was observed a handful of times. The rearrangement joins TRBV7-8 to TRBJ1-6; no clear D. The CDR3 extends over 13 amino acids. Germline values: CDR1 SGHVS, CDR2 FQNEAQ. V dropped 5 bases and J dropped 8 bases, with 10 bases sitting between them. CDR3 residues: CASSPARDSPLHF. The CDR3 DNA is TGTGCCAGCAGCCCTGCTCGGGATTCACCCCTCCACTTT.

The sample holds one count of this clonotype. The J gene is TRBJ2-7, the V gene TRBV6-2 or TRBV6-3; 8 positions agree with TRBD2. The CDR3 runs 15 residues. In germline, CDR1 is MNHEY, CDR2 SVGEGT. J was trimmed by 2 bases and V by 4 bases; bases with no gene match: 7. The CDR3 loop is CASSSPAGDTYEQYF. In DNA form, the CDR3 reads TGTGCCAGCAGTTCCCCAGCGGGAGACACCTACGAGCAGTACTTC.

This clonotype was seen repeatedly, ten times or more. This chain uses TRBV5-1 with TRBJ2-1; 13 positions agree with TRBD2. The CDR3 covers 16 residues. The V and J ends lost 0 bases and 6 bases, in that order; junction bases with no gene match: 3. Germline CDR1 and CDR2: SGHRS and YFSETQ. This CDR3 reads CASSLEGLAGANEQFF. CDR3 in DNA: TGCGCCAGCAGCTTGGAAGGACTAGCGGGAGCCAATGAGCAGTTCTTC.

The table lists this clonotype with a few counts. The chain is built from TRBV5-5 and TRBJ2-3; no reliable D call. The CDR3 is made up of 16 amino acids. V lost 7 bases to trimming and J lost 1 base, with 19 bases between them. Germline CDR1 and CDR2: SGHKS and YYEKEE (reference sequence). The CDR3 here is CASSRILNSRTDTQYF. CDR3 sequence (DNA): TGTGCCAGCTCCCGGATCCTGAATTCCCGCACAGATACGCAGTATTTT.

CDR3 sequence reads: CASSLTPPQGGDEQFF. CDR3 in DNA: TGTGCCAGCAGCTTAACTCCCCCACAGGGAGGGGACGAGCAGTTCTTC. This chain uses TRBV7-3 with TRBJ2-1, with D possibly TRBD2 on 7 matching bases. Trimming cost V 0 bases and J 10 bases, with 19 bases left between them. The CDR3 is made up of 16 amino acids. Germline CDR1 SGHTA, CDR2 FQGTGA.

This clonotype was found a few times. An end of the junction does not agree with germline; a read error may underlie this. V is TRBV7-3 and J is TRBJ2-1; 14 positions match TRBD2. Germline V gene sequence: CDR1 SGHTA, CDR2 FQGTGA. CDR3 length: 20 amino acids. The CDR3 protein is CASSVTPPPMTSGRANEQFF. The DNA of the CDR3 is TGTGCCAGCAGCGTAACCCCCCCCCCTATGACTAGCGGGAGGGCCAATGAGCAGTTCTTC.

A few counts support this clonotype. This chain links TRBV5-1 with TRBJ1-1, with TRBD1 matching 8 bases. The CDR3 contains 14 residues. Germline V gives CDR1 SGHRS, CDR2 YFSETQ. Germline trimming cut 4 bases from V and 3 bases from J; bases unmatched to any gene: 5. CDR3 amino acids: CASSIGQGDTEAFF. CDR3 nucleotide sequence: TGCGCCAGCAGCATCGGACAGGGTGACACTGAAGCTTTCTTT. Together with reference TRBV5-1 and TRBJ1-1, the CDR3 gives the full variable domain: KAGVTQTPRYLIKTRGQQVTLSCSPISGHRSVSWYQQTPGQGLQFLFEYFSETQRNKGNFPGRFSGRQFSNSRSEMNVSTLELGDSALYLCASSIGQGDTEAFFGQGTRLTVV.

The chain employs TRBV7-9 and TRBJ2-5; maybe TRBD2 (5 bases). From germline, CDR1 is SEHNR and CDR2 FQNEAQ (reference sequence). The V gene lost 5 bases and the J gene lost 2 bases, with 12 bases spanning the gap. The CDR3 is 14 amino acids. CDR3 coding DNA: TGTGCCAGCAGCCCAACTAGGGAACAAGAGACCCAGTACTTC. Protein sequence: CASSPTREQETQYF.